This TCR beta chain emerged from a study of control samples from healthy donors and cancer patients. This CDR3 has 14 residues. Germline V gives CDR1 SQVTM, CDR2 ANQGSEA. Trimming took 4 bases from V and 9 from J; bases not matched to a gene: 10. Profiled with immunoSEQ multiplex PCR; TCRdb holds only in-frame clones, not every one. The top ten clones hold 3.6% of a sample with around 120,000 clones, less than 95% of them seen once. The rearrangement joins TRBV29-1 to TRBJ2-1, with 9 bases aligning to TRBD2. The source of this sequence is a man younger than 45 in good health. The source material was blood. CDR3: CSVVVGGGAREQFF. In DNA, the CDR3 is TGCAGCGTTGTAGTTGGCGGGGGGGCCCGTGAGCAGTTCTTC.